This T cell receptor beta chain originates from a study of T cells generated in artificial thymic organoids (TCRdb year 2017). About the study as a whole: The TCR alpha and beta CDR3 repertoires of CD8 single positive T cells derived from in vitro artificial thymic organoids were compared with those of thymic and peripheral blood naive CD8 T cells. The displayed repertoire sequencing data were described as being representative of three independent experiments.

TCRalpha and TCRbeta libraries were amplified in separate semi-nested PCR reactions using Advantage 2 and reverse primers located in the TRAC or TRBC constant regions. The amount of total RNA used for first-strand cDNA synthesis ranged from 3.5 to 500 ng. TCR cDNA libraries were generated by 5'-RACE using the SMARTer PCR cDNA Synthesis kit, with a poly-dT primer for first-strand synthesis. Each semi-nested reverse primer in the constant region carried a 5-nucleotide sample-specific barcode, and the resulting products were cleaned up with the Zymo DNA Clean and Concentrator-5 kit. As many as ten barcoded samples were combined into a pool, ligated to Illumina adaptors, and sequenced on an Illumina MiSeq as 2 x 150 bp paired-end reads. Regarding the original processing steps: Demultiplexed reads were aligned with BLAT to a custom library of all human TRAV, TRAJ, TRBV, TRBD and TRBJ combinations from IMGT. The best BLAT hits were picked using pslCDnaFilter (-maxAligns=1, -ignoreIntrons), and custom Perl scripts were used to calculate clonotype frequencies. TCRdb reran the public reads through fastp at Q25 and MiXCR, keeping productive beta chains. Every entry covers one CDR3 protein and lists the most common genes and DNA from its rows. These V and J calls originate from TCRdb's pipeline instead of the authors' own analysis. This sample lists some 5,100 distinct CDR3 sequences; approximately 30% were detected once. About 2.4% of the sample lies in the top ten.

Here is what the overall study found, with its caveats: CD8 single positive T cells derived from organoids showed physiological TCR clonotype diversity comparable to the diversity seen in thymic and blood naive CD8 T cells.

The CDR3 covers 19 residues, taking in both the cysteine and the phenylalanine. Just CDR3 DNA is preserved here, 57 bases in frame from base 1. V loses 6 bases at its end and J loses 0 bases; junction bases beyond the gene matches: 19. The CDR1 and CDR2 encoded by the germline V gene (reference sequence) are DFQATT and SNEGSKA. Non-mobilized peripheral blood was obtained from healthy adult donors. Primary CD8+ T cells were enriched by magnetic beads using the Miltenyi CD8+ T cell Isolation Kit. Before RNA extraction, naive CD8 T cells from blood were sorted by FACS as CD3+TCRalphabeta+CD8+CD45RO-CCR7+ cells. For each sample, total RNA was purified from roughly 40,000 to 200,000 sorted cells using the RNeasy Micro kit, and RNA quality was assessed on an Agilent RNA 6000 Nano chip. Judged by its sample share, this clonotype qualifies as medium-sized (0.01 to 0.1%). The antigen this receptor binds is unknown. Nothing much larger sits one base from this clone, and base qualities are not available.

The source of this sequence is a human donor who gave cord blood stem cells for thymic organoid culture, a cardiac surgery patient who gave postnatal thymus, or a blood donor (not recorded which). The V and J segments used are TRBV20-1 and TRBJ2-1, and 8 bases in between align with TRBD2. Sequences were obtained from naive CD8+ T cells from blood. Read against the paper, the sample's cell subset or site label means: CD3+TCRalphabeta+CD8SP T cells; for blood, CD45RO-CCR7+ naive CD8+ T cells. Read as DNA, the sequence is TGCAGTGCGCGGGCTTTGAATGCGGTAGCGGGAAGCTCCTACAATGAGCAGTTCTTC. This is translated as CSARALNAVAGSSYNEQFF.